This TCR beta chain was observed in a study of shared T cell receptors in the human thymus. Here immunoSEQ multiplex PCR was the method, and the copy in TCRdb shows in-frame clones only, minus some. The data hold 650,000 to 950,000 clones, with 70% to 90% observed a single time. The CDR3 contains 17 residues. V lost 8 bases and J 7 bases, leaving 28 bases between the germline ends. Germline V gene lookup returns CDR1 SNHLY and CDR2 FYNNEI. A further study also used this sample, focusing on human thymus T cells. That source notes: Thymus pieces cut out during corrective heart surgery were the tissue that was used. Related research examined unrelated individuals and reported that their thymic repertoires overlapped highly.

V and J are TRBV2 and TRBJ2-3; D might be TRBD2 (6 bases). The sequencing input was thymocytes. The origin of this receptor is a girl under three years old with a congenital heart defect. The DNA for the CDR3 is TGTGCCAGCTCGTTTGGGCGGGACCCCGACGACGATTATACGCAGTATTTT. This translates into CASSFGRDPDDDYTQYF. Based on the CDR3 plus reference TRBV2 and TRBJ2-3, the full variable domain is EPEVTQTPSHQVTQMGQEVILRCVPISNHLYFYWYRQILGQKVEFLVSFYNNEISEKSEIFDDQFSVERPDGSNFTLKIRSTKLEDSAMYFCASSFGRDPDDDYTQYFGPGTRLTVL.